The clone carrying this T cell receptor beta chain has at least ten counts. The antigen is undetermined. This entry comes from a study of T-cell reconstitution after alpha-beta-depleted transplantation in children. Whole-study findings and limits: Most T-cell counts and diversity one year after the transplant came from T cells that were newly produced. Two months or so post-transplant, alpha-beta T cells reportedly derived from several hundred expanded graft clones. Surviving recipient T cells and intrathymic progenitors accounted for some patients' high TCRbeta diversity at day 60.

Preparing the TCRbeta library involved the use of unique molecular identifiers. TCRdb reanalysed the PCR reads using MiXCR and keeps one entry per CDR3 protein. The data contain 400,000 to 550,000 distinct CDR3 sequences, about 10% of them singletons. The ends were cut back, 2 bases at V and 0 bases at J, with 7 bases in the middle. CDR3 length: 15 residues. Germline V gene sequence: CDR1 KGHDR, CDR2 SFDVKD. This TCR came from a child aged 2-15 years with inherited bone marrow failure, due to receive a stem cell transplant. Material: PBMCs, obtained before TCRalphabeta/CD19-depleted stem cell transplant. The V gene is TRBV24-1, the J gene TRBJ1-3; no firm D call. The CDR3 here is CATSDSGSSGNTIYF. CDR3 coding DNA: TGTGCCACCAGTGATTCTGGGAGCTCTGGAAACACCATATATTTT.